This entry lists 30 T cell receptor beta chains sequenced from one sample in a study of blood T cell repertoires in COVID-19. Profiling relied on immunoSEQ multiplex PCR, and the TCRdb table lists in-frame clones only, not all of them. Of about 270,000 clones in the sample, roughly nine tenths were seen once. Material: peripheral blood. The origin of the receptors is a man between 35 and 55 years old with active or convalescent COVID-19.

This clone was seen only once. The chain is built from TRBV28 and TRBJ1-6; the D is unclear. The V end lost 2 bases, the J end lost 7 bases, and 9 bases lay between the germline ends. The CDR3 loop spans 14 amino acids. The germline V gene has CDR1 MDHEN and CDR2 SYDVKM. The CDR3, as DNA: TGTGCCAGCAGTTTACTGGAGTCCAATTCACCCCTCCACTTT. It translates to CASSLLESNSPLHF.

The rearrangement uses TRBV6-4 and TRBJ1-3; D uncertain. The CDR3 totals 15 residues. V lost 6 bases and J 0 bases, leaving 12 bases between the germline ends. In germline, CDR1 is MRHNA, CDR2 SNTAGT. In DNA, the CDR3 is TGTGCCAGCAGCCCGAACAGAGACTCTGGAAACACCATATATTTT. It encodes CASSPNRDSGNTIYF.

The gene calls are TRBV13 and TRBJ2-3; the D is unclear. The germline V gene encodes CDR1 PRHDT and CDR2 FYEKMQ (reference sequence). V lost 5 bases, J lost 2 bases, and 8 bases lay in between. The CDR3 consists of 13 residues. The CDR3 sequence: CASSPEDTDTQYF. The CDR3 bases are TGTGCCAGCAGCCCAGAGGACACAGATACGCAGTATTTT.

The chain employs TRBV15 and TRBJ1-1, with 8 nucleotides matching TRBD1. The germline gives CDR1 LNHNV, CDR2 YYDKDF (reference sequence). The CDR3 contains 13 residues. V gave up 9 bases and J gave up 2 bases; unmatched junction bases: 5. Here the CDR3 DNA reads TGTGCCACGCGGACAGGGACCAACACTGAAGCTTTCTTT. This encodes CATRTGTNTEAFF.

This clone was seen a handful of times. The rearrangement uses TRBV6-1 and TRBJ1-6; possibly TRBD1 for D (6 bases). The V end lost 2 bases, the J end lost 7 bases, and 12 bases lay between the germline ends. This CDR3 is 15 amino acids long. Per germline, CDR1 MNHNS and CDR2 SASEGT. The CDR3 DNA is TGTGCCAGCAGTGAAAAAACAGGGTGGAATTCACCCCTCCACTTT. Amino acid sequence: CASSEKTGWNSPLHF.

This clone was recorded a few times. The CDR3 DNA reads as TGTGCCAGCAGTCTTACTTTCCCCCCCGGGGAGCTGTTTTTT. Translated, it gives CASSLTFPPGELFF. J is TRBJ2-2 and V is TRBV6-5, with no clear D. Germline lookup yields CDR1 MNHEY and CDR2 SVGAGI. V was trimmed by 5 bases and J by 6 bases, leaving 13 bases between them. The CDR3 contains 14 residues.

This clone was observed once. The chain is built from TRBV19 and TRBJ1-5, with 7 bases lining up with TRBD1. Germline V gives CDR1 LNHDA, CDR2 SQIVND (reference sequence). V lost 6 bases, J lost 3 bases, and 8 bases stayed unmatched. The CDR3 totals 15 residues. The CDR3: CASSSRQGANQPQHF. CDR3 sequence (DNA): TGTGCCAGTAGCTCCCGACAGGGAGCCAATCAGCCCCAGCATTTT.

The J gene is TRBJ2-5, the V gene TRBV9; maybe TRBD1 (6 bases). Germline V gene sequence: CDR1 SGDLS, CDR2 YYNGEE. The ends were cut back, 3 bases at V and 5 bases at J, with 14 bases in the middle. There are 14 residues in the CDR3. The CDR3: CASSAEDRRETQYF. Here the CDR3 DNA reads TGTGCCAGCAGCGCCGAGGACAGAAGGGAGACCCAGTACTTC. Looking up the rest from reference TRBV9 and TRBJ2-5 gives the full variable domain: DSGVTQTPKHLITATGQRVTLRCSPRSGDLSVYWYQQSLDQGLQFLIQYYNGEERAKGNILERFSAQQFPDLHSELNLSSLELGDSALYFCASSAEDRRETQYFGPGTRLLVL.

The chain couples TRBV4-1 to TRBJ2-1; no firm D call. V lost 3 bases, J lost 0 bases, and 9 bases lay in between. Looked up from germline, CDR1 is MGHRA and CDR2 is YSYEKL. The CDR3 runs to 15 residues. The CDR3 loop reads CASSHVADSYNEQFF. The CDR3, as DNA: TGCGCCAGCAGCCACGTGGCAGACTCCTACAATGAGCAGTTCTTC.

The rearrangement joins TRBV10-3 to TRBJ1-1; TRBD1 aligns across 8 bases. This CDR3 comprises 13 residues. The ends lost 1 base at V and 7 bases at J; junction bases unmatched: 2. In germline, CDR1 is ENHRY, CDR2 SYGVKD. CDR3 region: CAISELGQGEAFF. The CDR3 bases are TGTGCCATCAGTGAGTTAGGACAGGGTGAAGCTTTCTTT.

Written as DNA, the CDR3 is TGTGCCAGCAGCCAAGGCTCTCAGGGTACGAATTCACCCCTCCACTTT. Translating gives CASSQGSQGTNSPLHF. The genes are TRBV3-1 (or the pseudogene TRBV3-2) and TRBJ1-6; TRBD1 is a possible D gene (5 bases). V gave up 1 base and J gave up 7 bases, with 14 bases separating them. This CDR3 is built from 16 residues. Germline CDR1 is LGHDT and CDR2 is YNNKEL (reference sequence).

This sequence joins TRBV6-5 and TRBJ1-2; 8 nucleotides align to TRBD1. The germline CDR1 and CDR2 sequences are MNHEY and SVGAGI. The CDR3 spans 12 residues. Losses at the gene ends were 9 bases for V and 7 bases for J; bases not matched to a gene: 7. The CDR3 DNA reads as TGTGCCAGTTTGACAGGGGAAGCTGGCTACACCTTC. It specifies CASLTGEAGYTF.

J is TRBJ1-4 and V is TRBV10-3; tentatively, D is TRBD1 (6 bases). The CDR3 contains 14 residues. CDR1 and CDR2 (germline): ENHRY, SYGVKD. The V and J ends lost 8 bases and 3 bases respectively, with 13 bases between them. For the CDR3, the DNA is TGTGCCATCGGAAAGGACAGCTCTAATGAAAAACTGTTTTTT. It specifies CAIGKDSSNEKLFF.

The V gene is TRBV28, the J gene TRBJ1-5; perhaps TRBD1 as D (6 bases). Trimming cost V 8 bases and J 6 bases, with 11 bases left between them. This CDR3 is 12 amino acids long. Germline values: CDR1 MDHEN, CDR2 SYDVKM. CDR3 nucleotides: TGTGCCAGCCGCGGGGGCGGTCAGCCCCAGCATTTT. Its translation is CASRGGGQPQHF.

This chain uses TRBV27 with TRBJ1-5; 7 bases align to TRBD1. Germline V lookup: CDR1 MNHEY, CDR2 SMNVEV (reference sequence). CDR3 length equals 14 residues. The junction had 12 bases not matched to a gene; V was cut back by 5 bases and J by 11 bases. CDR3 sequence reads: CASSPTQGSSAQHF. The DNA for the CDR3 is TGTGCCAGCAGTCCAACACAGGGGTCCTCAGCCCAGCATTTT.

V and J are TRBV11-2 and TRBJ2-1; 9 nucleotides match TRBD2. CDR3 length: 15 amino acids. Germline CDR1 SGHAT, CDR2 FQNNGV. V gave up 3 bases and J gave up 5 bases; unmatched junction bases: 5. For the CDR3, the DNA is TGTGCCAGCAGCTTGACTAGCGGAACCCACAATGAGCAGTTCTTC. Amino acids: CASSLTSGTHNEQFF.

The chain employs TRBV28 and TRBJ1-2; no firm D call. The CDR3 loop spans 13 amino acids. CDR1 is MDHEN and CDR2 is SYDVKM in the germline V gene. Trimming stripped 6 bases from V and 0 bases from J, with 8 bases between. CDR3 in DNA: TGTGCCAGCAGCTCCCAGGCTAACTATGGCTACACCTTC. It yields the protein CASSSQANYGYTF.

The chain carries TRBV2 and TRBJ1-6, with TRBD1 matching over 7 bases. The CDR3 extends over 16 amino acids. Losses at the gene ends were 7 bases for V and 4 bases for J; bases not matched to a gene: 10. Germline V gives CDR1 SNHLY, CDR2 FYNNEI. CDR3 in DNA: TGTGCCAGCACCCCGGCGCCGGGACAGTATAATTCACCCCTCCACTTT. It specifies CASTPAPGQYNSPLHF.

The rearrangement links TRBV27 to TRBJ2-3, with TRBD2 matching over 11 bases. Germline V gives CDR1 MNHEY, CDR2 SMNVEV (reference sequence). The CDR3 is 16 residues long. J lost 3 bases, V lost 5 bases, and 7 bases had no gene match. CDR3 DNA sequence: TGTGCCAGCAGTCCCGGGACTAGCGGCCTAACAGATACGCAGTATTTT. It yields the protein CASSPGTSGLTDTQYF.

This clone showed up just a few times. The rearrangement links TRBV5-8 to TRBJ1-5; tentatively, D is TRBD1 (6 bases). This CDR3 comprises 15 residues. V lost 2 bases, J lost 5 bases, and 14 bases lay in between. Germline V CDR1 and CDR2: SGHTS, YDEGEE. The DNA for the CDR3 is TGTGCCAGCAGCTTTAGACGGGGGGCCGATCAGCCCCAGCATTTT. Protein product: CASSFRRGADQPQHF.

The V and J genes are TRBV7-9 and TRBJ2-2, with 7 bases aligning to TRBD1. Looked up from germline, CDR1 is SEHNR and CDR2 is FQNEAQ (reference sequence). V dropped 5 bases and J dropped 4; count of bases not matched to a gene: 4. The CDR3 extends over 14 amino acids. CDR3 coding DNA: TGTGCCAGCAGCCTGGGACAGCCCACCGGGGAGCTGTTTTTT. This encodes CASSLGQPTGELFF.

The chain is built from TRBV6-5 and TRBJ2-7; 8 bases match TRBD1. Germline loops: CDR1 MNHEY, CDR2 SVGAGI. There are 15 residues in the CDR3. Unmatched junction bases numbered 7, after V lost 5 bases and J lost 1 base. This chain's CDR3 is CASSNQGARSYEQYF. The CDR3 DNA follows: TGTGCCAGCAGTAACCAGGGGGCGCGGTCCTACGAGCAGTACTTC.

The chain is built from TRBV7-2 and TRBJ2-2, with 7 bases aligning to TRBD1. The CDR3 is made up of 14 amino acids. The germline gives CDR1 SGHTA, CDR2 FQGNSA. V lost 5 bases to trimming and J lost 3 bases; unmatched junction nucleotides: 3. The CDR3 DNA follows: TGTGCCAGCAGCGTACAGGGGTACACCGGGGAGCTGTTTTTT. Translation gives CASSVQGYTGELFF.

CDR3 protein: CASSRDRGRNTEAFF. Written as DNA, the CDR3 is TGTGCCAGCAGCCGCGACAGGGGGCGGAACACTGAAGCTTTCTTT. This chain uses TRBV7-9 with TRBJ1-1, with TRBD1 matching over 10 bases. CDR3 length: 15 residues. The germline gives CDR1 SEHNR, CDR2 FQNEAQ (reference sequence). The trim removed 5 bases at V and 1 base at J, leaving 4 bases unmatched. The entire variable domain, with the rest obtained from reference TRBV7-9 and TRBJ1-1, is as follows: DTGVSQNPRHKITKRGQNVTFRCDPISEHNRLYWYRQTLGQGPEFLTYFQNEAQLEKSRLLSDRFSAERPKGSFSTLEIQRTEQGDSAMYLCASSRDRGRNTEAFFGQGTRLTVV.

The chain is built from TRBV14 and TRBJ2-1, with 9 bases matching TRBD2. Germline V gene lookup returns CDR1 SGHDN and CDR2 FVKESK. The CDR3 totals 16 residues. The trim removed 4 bases at V and 7 bases at J, leaving 11 bases unmatched. CDR3 sequence: CASSPLLAGADNEQFF. The CDR3 bases are TGTGCCAGCAGCCCTTTGTTAGCGGGAGCGGATAATGAGCAGTTCTTC.

This chain joins TRBV6-1 and TRBJ2-2; maybe TRBD2 (5 bases). The CDR3 has 14 amino acids. CDR1 and CDR2 (germline): MNHNS, SASEGT. The ends were cut back, 0 bases at V and 5 bases at J, with 7 bases in the middle. CDR3 protein: CASSEAGVTGELFF. CDR3 in DNA: TGTGCCAGCAGTGAAGCGGGAGTTACCGGGGAGCTGTTTTTT.

The chain recombines TRBV11-3 with TRBJ2-1; 12 bases agree with TRBD2. The CDR3 has 15 amino acids. Looked up from germline, CDR1 is SGHNT and CDR2 is YENEEA. Unmatched junction bases numbered 9, after V lost 5 bases and J lost 10 bases. The CDR3 here is CASSLTSGGPGEQFF. The DNA for the CDR3 is TGTGCCAGCAGCCTGACTAGCGGGGGCCCGGGGGAGCAGTTCTTC.

The chain couples TRBV7-8 to TRBJ1-5; D remains ambiguous. The ends were cut back, 4 bases at V and 0 bases at J, with 10 bases in the middle. CDR1 and CDR2 (germline): SGHVS, FQNEAQ. The CDR3 consists of 15 residues. CDR3 DNA sequence: TGTGCCAGCAGCTCCCCCCCGGGTAGCAATCAGCCCCAGCATTTT. Translating gives CASSSPPGSNQPQHF.

The rearrangement joins TRBV4-2 to TRBJ2-7; 9 bases align to TRBD2. V trimming: 3 bases; J trimming: 9 bases; junction bases outside the gene matches: 15. There are 16 residues in the CDR3. Germline V gene lookup returns CDR1 LGHNA and CDR2 YNFKEQ. CDR3 coding DNA: TGTGCCAGCAGCCATGCTCCGGGACTAGCATCGGAGGCGCAGTACTTC. This codes for CASSHAPGLASEAQYF.

The chain joins TRBV9 to TRBJ2-1, with 14 bases lining up with TRBD2. The J segment lost 6 bases and the V segment lost 2 bases, leaving 4 bases of the junction unmatched. The CDR3 runs 16 residues. CDR1 SGDLS and CDR2 YYNGEE come from the germline V gene. Written as DNA, the CDR3 is TGTGCCAGCAGCGTTTGGGGGACTAGCGGGAGCAATGAGCAGTTCTTC. As protein: CASSVWGTSGSNEQFF.